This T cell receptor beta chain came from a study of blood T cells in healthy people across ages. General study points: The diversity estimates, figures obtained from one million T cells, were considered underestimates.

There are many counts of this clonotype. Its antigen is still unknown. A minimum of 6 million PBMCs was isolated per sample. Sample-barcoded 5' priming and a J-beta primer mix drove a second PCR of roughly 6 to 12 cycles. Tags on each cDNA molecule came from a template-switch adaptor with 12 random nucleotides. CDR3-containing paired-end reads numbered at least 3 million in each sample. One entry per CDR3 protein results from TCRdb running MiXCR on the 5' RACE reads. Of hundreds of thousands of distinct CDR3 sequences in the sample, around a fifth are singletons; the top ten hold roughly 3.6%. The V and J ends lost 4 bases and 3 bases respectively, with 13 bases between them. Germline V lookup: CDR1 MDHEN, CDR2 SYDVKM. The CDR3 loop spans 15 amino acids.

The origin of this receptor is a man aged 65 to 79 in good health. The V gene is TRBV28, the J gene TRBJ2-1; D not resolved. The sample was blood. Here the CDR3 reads CASSSVGRNYNEQFF. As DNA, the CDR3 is TGTGCCAGCAGTTCGGTCGGTCGGAACTACAATGAGCAGTTCTTC.